Listed below are T cell receptor beta chains from one sample, sequenced in a study of shared clonotypes between healthy human individuals. The repertoire was sequenced with immunoSEQ multiplex PCR; TCRdb's copy has only in-frame clones and lacks some. The sample has 1,400,000 or so clones; 98% to 99% are singletons. Specimen: naive CD4+ T cells sorted from blood. The receptors were sampled from a young man in good health. Each CDR3 is given with its conserved first and last residue. The order of the fields is D gene, clone size, J gene, V gene, CDR3 protein, CDR3 DNA. D genes are given only for firm matches. Not all rows give a size; the values are once, few, many and, for expanded clones, a class.

- - TRBJ1-4 TRBV27 CASRSRLWATNEKLFF TGTGCCAGCAGATCACGATTGTGGGCAACTAATGAAAAACTGTTTTTT
- - TRBJ2-4 TRBV5-1 CASSNREGNIQYF TGCGCCAGCAGCAATAGGGAAGGGAACATTCAGTACTTC
- once TRBJ1-2 TRBV30 CAWNGQNHYGYTF TGTGCCTGGAATGGGCAGAACCACTATGGCTACACCTTC
- - TRBJ2-2 TRBV7-6 CASSLGGQGGAGELFF TGTGCCAGCAGCTTAGGAGGGCAGGGAGGTGCCGGGGAGCTGTTTTTT
TRBD2 - TRBJ2-2 TRBV9 CASSVASSGRALASGELFF TGTGCCAGCAGCGTAGCCTCTAGCGGGAGGGCCTTAGCGAGCGGGGAGCTGTTTTTT
- - TRBJ2-3 TRBV9 CASSVSGSTDTQYF TGTGCCAGCAGCGTTAGCGGTTCCACAGATACGCAGTATTTT
- - TRBJ2-3 TRBV27 CASSSVWADTQYF TGTGCCAGCAGTTCCGTGTGGGCGGATACGCAGTATTTT
- - TRBJ2-3 TRBV11-3 CASSPRTLTDTQYF TGTGCCAGCAGCCCGAGGACTCTCACAGATACGCAGTATTTT
TRBD2 - TRBJ2-1 TRBV7-6 CASSLLAGGYNEQFF TGTGCCAGCAGCCTACTAGCGGGAGGGTACAATGAGCAGTTCTTC
TRBD1 - TRBJ1-2 TRBV28 CALFSRGALGYTF TGTGCCCTCTTCAGCAGGGGGGCACTAGGCTACACCTTC
TRBD2 - TRBJ2-7 TRBV7-2 CASSLSGRVNF TGTGCCAGCAGCCTTAGCGGGAGGGTGAACTTC
- - TRBJ1-4 TRBV7-8 CASSLAAGATNEKLFF TGTGCCAGCAGCTTAGCGGCGGGGGCAACTAATGAAAAACTGTTTTTT
- - TRBJ1-1 TRBV29-1 CSVGGYTEAFF TGCAGCGTTGGGGGTTACACTGAAGCTTTCTTT
- once TRBJ2-1 TRBV29-1 CSTQGPVANEQFF TGCAGCACCCAAGGACCCGTCGCCAATGAGCAGTTCTTC
- - TRBJ2-2 TRBV18 CASSRSTGELFF TGTGCCAGCTCAAGGAGTACCGGGGAGCTGTTTTTT
- - TRBJ1-5 TRBV13 CASSLVTVQCQPQHF TGTGCCAGCAGCTTAGTAACGGTCCAATGTCAGCCCCAGCATTTT
- - TRBJ2-3 TRBV27 CASSLGGYSTDTQYF TGTGCCAGCAGTTTGGGCGGATATAGCACAGATACGCAGTATTTT
TRBD1 - TRBJ2-3 TRBV5-1 CASSPGWGQETDTQYF TGCGCCAGCAGCCCCGGTTGGGGACAGGAGACAGATACGCAGTATTTT
TRBD2 - TRBJ2-1 TRBV4-2 CASSQEAAGGPRNEQFF TGTGCCAGCAGCCAAGAGGCAGCGGGAGGGCCGAGGAATGAGCAGTTCTTC